The source of this TCR beta chain is a study of CD8+ T cells in alopecia areata. At the level of the study: Scoring treated patients' severity relied on the percentage of scalp area affected. General observations from the study: Greater clonality was observed in lesional scalp samples, especially alopecia totalis/universalis, versus normal scalp. There was only one nonresponder, so it was unclear how baseline CD8+ expansion relates to response. Persistence in scalp and blood during tofacitinib was observed for many expanded lesional clones.

The treatment is: oral pan-JAK inhibitor, 5-10 mg twice daily. RNA, once extracted, was reverse transcribed into cDNA for use as the sequencing template. The protocol was immunoSEQ multiplex PCR, while the TCRdb copy is restricted to in-frame clones and leaves out a portion. Among about 92,000 clones listed, roughly 46% were seen once. Turning to this clone: Its antigen is currently unknown.

The source is a human donor with alopecia areata. Sample: CD8+ T cells sorted from blood, taken at week 24, from a patient treated with tofacitinib.

The CDR3, as DNA: TGTGCCAGCAGCCTAGGACTAGCGGGAGGTAGTGAGCAGTTCTTC. It specifies CASSLGLAGGSEQFF. The J gene is TRBJ2-1, the V gene TRBV11-2; the match to TRBD2 covers 14 bases. The CDR3 is 15 amino acids. Germline CDR1 SGHAT, CDR2 FQNNGV. The V and J ends lost 5 bases and 9 bases, in that order; junction bases with no gene match: 6.